This note documents a single TCR beta chain sequence. The specificity of this receptor is unknown. No quality values exist for individual bases; no much larger clone is one base distant. TCRbeta CDR3 regions were amplified from genomic DNA by means of the immunoSEQ Assay, a bias-controlled multiplex PCR. On the study's bioinformatics: Within the assay, amplification of reference gene primers was used to estimate how many nucleated cells each sample contained. To quantify the absolute abundance of each unique TCRbeta CDR3 rearrangement, sequence reads were collapsed and filtered. For each sample, productive Simpson clonality was calculated as the square root of Simpson's diversity index over productive rearrangements. Drawn from immuneACCESS, this table holds only the in-frame rearrangements with V and J called that TCRdb kept. Clones are partly lost; checked studies trace under half to an unresolved V gene and leave the rest unexplained. V and J calls and clone size are those listed in that table; D and trimming were worked out from the DNA. The sample table contains almost 95,000 clones; only one count was recorded for 70% to 90% of them. Approximately 20% of the sample lies in the top ten.

From a lookup of the germline V gene (reference sequence), CDR1 and CDR2 are GTSNPN and SVGIG. From the cysteine up to the phenylalanine, the CDR3 has a length of 16 residues. The DNA shown is the 48-base CDR3, in frame from base 1. Compared with germline, V lacks 5 bases and J lacks 10 bases; bases without a gene match: 13. This entry comes from a study of blood T cell repertoires in COVID-19 (dated by TCRdb to 2019 to 2021). Study-level background: Samples covering the acute and convalescent phases of COVID-19 were provided by collaborators in the United States, Italy and Spain. The dataset comprised deeply sampled blood TCRbeta repertoires from subjects exposed to, actively infected with, or recovered from COVID-19. The sample metadata nearly always contained a de-identified subject ID, COVID-19 status, age in years and sex. A freely available public database, intended as a resource for researchers studying the immune response to SARS-CoV-2, is where the repertoires were released. The prospective study material was composed of cDNA or gDNA derived from T cells, B-cell-depleted T cells, or PBMCs. Where available, HLA class I and class II types were obtained from metadata supplied by the sample provider rather than from assay-based typing. The samples were drawn from two sources: the first 160 participants of the ongoing ImmuneRACE study, and 1,200 or so subjects contributed by 6 global collaborators.

In Seattle, one collaborating source enrolled patients while the infection was active and tracked those patients longitudinally over the course of disease. Collaborating institutions collected whole blood in K2EDTA tubes following their own protocols. For TCRbeta analysis, collaborator samples were shipped as frozen whole blood, as isolated PBMCs, or as DNA extracted from either sample type. What the research found in general, with its limitations: How much clinical and demographic metadata was included differed by source and by participant, and the metadata was provided uncurated.

The receptor comes from a woman aged 60-70 years with COVID-19, enrolled during active disease. Sequencing input: peripheral blood. The chain joins TRBV30 to TRBJ1-6; 11 central bases correspond to TRBD1. The CDR3: CAWVSHPGQGESPLHF. DNA sequence: TGTGCCTGGGTTTCCCACCCGGGACAGGGGGAGTCACCCCTCCACTTT. Outside the CDR3, residues come from the reference TRBV30 and TRBJ1-6 proteins, so the full variable domain is: SQTIHQWPATLVQPVGSPLSLECTVEGTSNPNLYWYRQAAGRGLQLLFYSVGIGQISSEVPQNLSASRPQDRQFILSSKKLLLSDSGFYLCAWVSHPGQGESPLHFGNGTRLTVT.